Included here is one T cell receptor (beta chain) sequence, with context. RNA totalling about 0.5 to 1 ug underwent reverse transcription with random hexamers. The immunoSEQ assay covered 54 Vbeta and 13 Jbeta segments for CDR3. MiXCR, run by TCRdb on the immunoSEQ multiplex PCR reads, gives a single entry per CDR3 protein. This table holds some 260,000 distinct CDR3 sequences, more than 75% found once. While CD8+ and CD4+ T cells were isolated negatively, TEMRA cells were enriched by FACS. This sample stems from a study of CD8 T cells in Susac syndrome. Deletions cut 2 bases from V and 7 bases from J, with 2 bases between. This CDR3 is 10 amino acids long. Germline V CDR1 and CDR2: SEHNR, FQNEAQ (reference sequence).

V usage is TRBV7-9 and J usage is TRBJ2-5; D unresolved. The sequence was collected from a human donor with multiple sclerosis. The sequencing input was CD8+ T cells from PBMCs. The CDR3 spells CASSLRTQYF. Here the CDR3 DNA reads TGTGCCAGCAGCTTACGGACCCAGTACTTC. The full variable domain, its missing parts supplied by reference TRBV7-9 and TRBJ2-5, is DTGVSQNPRHKITKRGQNVTFRCDPISEHNRLYWYRQTLGQGPEFLTYFQNEAQLEKSRLLSDRFSAERPKGSFSTLEIQRTEQGDSAMYLCASSLRTQYFGPGTRLLVL.